The 22 T cell receptor beta chains in this list originate from one sample, sequenced in a study of CD8 T cells in Susac syndrome. With random hexamers, reverse transcription was performed on about 0.5 to 1 ug of RNA. TCRdb itself ran the immunoSEQ multiplex PCR reads through MiXCR, one entry per CDR3 protein. This sample has about 300,000 distinct CDR3 sequences, with about 91% found just once. The sample comprised CD8+ T cells from PBMCs. The source of these receptors is a human donor with multiple sclerosis.

This chain connects TRBV12-3 or TRBV12-4 to TRBJ1-2; possible D gene TRBD1, 5 bases. V shed 7 bases and J shed 6 bases, with 21 bases lying between them. The CDR3 is made up of 15 amino acids. The CDR3 sequence: CASNAWGRAYHGYTF. The DNA of the CDR3 is TGTGCCAGCAACGCGTGGGGCAGGGCTTACCATGGCTACACCTTC.

The rearrangement uses TRBV7-3 and TRBJ2-5; 11 positions match TRBD2. The CDR3 extends over 16 amino acids. V was clipped by 6 bases and J by 5 bases; unmatched bases: 11. Germline V gene lookup returns CDR1 SGHTA and CDR2 FQGTGA. CDR3 sequence (DNA): TGTGCCAGCAGTTTGAATCTAGCGGGAGGTCGGGAGACCCAGTACTTC. Translating gives CASSLNLAGGRETQYF.

V and J are TRBV27 and TRBJ2-2; no reliable D call. V gave up 3 bases and J gave up 6 bases, with 14 bases separating them. CDR1 MNHEY and CDR2 SMNVEV come from the germline V gene (reference sequence). CDR3 length equals 15 residues. CDR3 residues: CASSFIHGAPGELFF. The CDR3 bases are TGTGCCAGCAGTTTTATACATGGAGCGCCCGGGGAGCTGTTTTTT.

The CDR3 loop is CAISDSEGQSSSYEQYF. The CDR3, as DNA: TGTGCCATCAGTGACTCCGAGGGACAGAGTTCCTCCTACGAGCAGTACTTC. The chain links TRBV10-3 to TRBJ2-7; TRBD1 matches at 7 bases. The germline V gene has CDR1 ENHRY and CDR2 SYGVKD. The J segment lost 0 bases and the V segment lost 3 bases, leaving 11 bases of the junction unmatched. This CDR3 spans 17 amino acids.

The CDR3 DNA follows: TGTGCCAGCAGTTCCAACCTGCCCGGGGAGCTGTTTTTT. Its protein product is CASSSNLPGELFF. The chain is built from TRBV27 and TRBJ2-2, with no clear D. V lost 4 bases to trimming and J lost 6 bases, with 9 bases between them. The length of the CDR3 is 13 residues. Per the germline V gene, CDR1 is MNHEY and CDR2 is SMNVEV (reference sequence).

The chain links TRBV3-1 to TRBJ2-3, with 12 bases aligning to TRBD2. V lost 10 bases and J lost 2; bases outside the gene matches: 25. The CDR3 is made up of 21 amino acids. Germline V lookup: CDR1 LGHDT, CDR2 YNNKEL (reference sequence). The CDR3 DNA is TGTGCCACCGCGCCGAATCCGGTGCTAGCGGGGGGGAACTCCGCCACAGATACGCAGTATTTT. Translating it yields CATAPNPVLAGGNSATDTQYF.

DNA of the CDR3: TGCGCCAGCAGCTTAGGGACACTGGGGCAGCCCCAGCATTTT. Translating gives CASSLGTLGQPQHF. The chain combines TRBV5-1 with TRBJ1-5; perhaps TRBD1 as D (6 bases). V was cut by 2 bases and J by 7 bases, with 13 bases left in between. This CDR3 has 14 residues. CDR1 is SGHRS, CDR2 YFSETQ, per germline. Full variable domain (missing parts from reference TRBV5-1 and TRBJ1-5): KAGVTQTPRYLIKTRGQQVTLSCSPISGHRSVSWYQQTPGQGLQFLFEYFSETQRNKGNFPGRFSGRQFSNSRSEMNVSTLELGDSALYLCASSLGTLGQPQHFGDGTRLSIL.

The chain uses TRBV7-2 and TRBJ2-1; D unresolved. Between the trimmed V and J ends, which lost 8 bases and 0 bases, there was a span of 11 bases. The germline V gene has CDR1 SGHTA and CDR2 FQGNSA. The CDR3 spans 14 residues. The CDR3 protein is CASGFLSSYNEQFF. CDR3 DNA: TGTGCCAGCGGGTTCCTGAGCTCCTACAATGAGCAGTTCTTC. The entire variable domain, with the rest obtained from reference TRBV7-2 and TRBJ2-1, is as follows: GAGVSQSPSNKVTEKGKDVELRCDPISGHTALYWYRQSLGQGLEFLIYFQGNSAPDKSGLPSDRFSAERTGGSVSTLTIQRTQQEDSAVYLCASGFLSSYNEQFFGPGTRLTVL.

The genes are TRBV12-3 or TRBV12-4 and TRBJ2-2; D unclear. The CDR3 consists of 15 residues. Trimming took 7 bases from V and 4 from J, leaving 16 bases between them. The CDR3 here is CASTSITPVTGELFF. CDR3 bases: TGTGCCAGCACCTCGATTACGCCAGTCACCGGGGAGCTGTTTTTT.

This chain uses TRBV5-6 with TRBJ1-2; D remains ambiguous. Trimming cost V 4 bases and J 2 bases, with 21 bases left between them. Germline V gene lookup returns CDR1 SGHDT and CDR2 YYEEEE. The CDR3 runs 17 residues. The CDR3 DNA follows: TGTGCCAGCAGCCCGAACCCGACACAACCCGAGAACTATGGCTACACCTTC. It codes for CASSPNPTQPENYGYTF.

This rearrangement joins TRBV28 to TRBJ2-1, with 9 bases fitting TRBD1. This CDR3 is built from 16 residues. The ends lost 4 bases at V and 3 bases at J; junction bases unmatched: 7. Germline V gene lookup returns CDR1 MDHEN and CDR2 SYDVKM. CDR3 nucleotides: TGTGCCAGCAGTTCTTCCCGGGACAGGGTCTACAATGAGCAGTTCTTC. The encoded protein is CASSSSRDRVYNEQFF.

In DNA form, the CDR3 reads TGTGCCAGCGGGTCCCTGGGGGTGACAGGGAATCAGCCCCAGCATTTT. This sequence encodes CASGSLGVTGNQPQHF. V and J are TRBV28 and TRBJ1-5; 7 nucleotides agree with TRBD1. The CDR3 spans 16 residues. J gave up 4 bases and V 8 bases, and 14 bases lay outside the gene matches. CDR1 is MDHEN, CDR2 SYDVKM, per germline.

The chain recombines TRBV12-3 or TRBV12-4 with TRBJ1-5; no firm D call. This CDR3 comprises 15 residues. The V gene lost 7 bases and the J gene lost 2 bases, with 15 bases spanning the gap. The chain's CDR3 is CASTSHGLGNQPQHF. As DNA, the CDR3 is TGTGCCAGCACCTCCCACGGTTTGGGCAATCAGCCCCAGCATTTT.

The rearrangement joins TRBV20-1 to TRBJ2-7, with D perhaps TRBD1 (5 bases). There are 14 residues in the CDR3. V lost 8 bases and J 3 bases, leaving 20 bases between the germline ends. Germline values: CDR1 DFQATT, CDR2 SNEGSKA (reference sequence). This CDR3 reads CSRRRPQAHYEQYF. DNA for the CDR3: TGCAGTCGCAGACGGCCACAGGCGCACTACGAGCAGTACTTC.

The chain is built from TRBV5-5 and TRBJ2-7; TRBD1 matches at 9 bases. Per the germline V gene, CDR1 is SGHKS and CDR2 is YYEKEE (reference sequence). The CDR3 sequence is 15 residues long. J was trimmed by 3 bases and V by 4 bases; bases with no gene match: 8. CDR3 coding DNA: TGTGCCAGCAGCCTAGCCCCGGGACAGGGCTACGAGCAGTACTTC. Protein: CASSLAPGQGYEQYF.

A word on this clonotype: A much more abundant neighbour one base away suggests this may be a read error. The gene calls are TRBV9 and TRBJ2-3; D is ambiguous. V was shortened by 4 bases and J by 4 bases, with 7 bases between the two germline ends. Germline values: CDR1 SGDLS, CDR2 YYNGEE. The length of the CDR3 is 12 residues. The CDR3, as DNA: TGTGCCAGCAGCTCCGGCGCAGATACGCAGTATTTT. Its protein product is CASSSGADTQYF.

This chain joins TRBV4-3 and TRBJ2-3; D is perhaps TRBD1 or TRBD2 (5 bases each). The CDR3 is made up of 17 amino acids. Germline assignment: CDR1 LGHNA and CDR2 YSLEER. V lost 0 bases, J lost 0 bases, and 13 bases lay in between. CDR3 in DNA: TGCGCCAGCAGCCAAGATCTTGGGACGTACAGCACAGATACGCAGTATTTT. This codes for CASSQDLGTYSTDTQYF.

The chain links TRBV20-1 to TRBJ1-6, with a weak D call TRBD1 (5 bases). The germline CDR1 and CDR2 sequences are DFQATT and SNEGSKA (reference sequence). There are 12 residues in the CDR3. With 6 bases removed from V and 9 bases from J, the gap between germline ends came to 12 bases. In DNA form, the CDR3 reads TGCAGTGCGGGGCGGGGGGTTTCACCCCTCCACTTT. This encodes CSAGRGVSPLHF.

CDR3 nucleotide sequence: TGTGCCAGCAGCTTAATAGGCCAGGGCGGGGATGAGCAGTTCTTC. Protein product: CASSLIGQGGDEQFF. The chain joins TRBV7-3 to TRBJ2-1, with D possibly being TRBD2 (6 bases). This CDR3 has 15 amino acids. Germline values: CDR1 SGHTA, CDR2 FQGTGA. V shed 1 base and J shed 8 bases, with 15 bases lying between them.

The CDR3 here is CASSLGGVDTQYF. CDR3 nucleotide sequence: TGTGCCAGCAGCCTCGGGGGGGTGGATACGCAGTATTTT. V and J are TRBV9 and TRBJ2-3; 8 bases line up with TRBD2. After removal of 4 bases from V and 6 bases from J, the junction contained 4 bases not matched to a gene. CDR3 size: 13 residues. Germline assignment: CDR1 SGDLS and CDR2 YYNGEE. Full variable domain (rest looked up from reference TRBV9 and TRBJ2-3): DSGVTQTPKHLITATGQRVTLRCSPRSGDLSVYWYQQSLDQGLQFLIQYYNGEERAKGNILERFSAQQFPDLHSELNLSSLELGDSALYFCASSLGGVDTQYFGPGTRLTVL.

V is TRBV28 and J is TRBJ2-3; 10 bases align to TRBD2. The trim removed 9 bases at V and 5 bases at J, leaving 14 bases unmatched. The CDR3 runs 16 residues. The germline CDR1 and CDR2 sequences are MDHEN and SYDVKM. CDR3 sequence: CASLCLSGRFIDTQYF. In nucleotides, the CDR3 is TGTGCCAGTTTATGTCTTAGCGGGAGGTTCATAGATACGCAGTATTTT. The full variable domain, in which reference TRBV28 and TRBJ2-3 provide the parts outside the CDR3, is DVKVTQSSRYLVKRTGEKVFLECVQDMDHENMFWYRQDPGLGLRLIYFSYDVKMKEKGDIPEGYSVSREKKERFSLILESASTNQTSMYLCASLCLSGRFIDTQYFGPGTRLTVL.

V gene TRBV6-6 combines with J gene TRBJ2-2, with 11 bases aligning to TRBD2. This CDR3 has 16 amino acids. Germline values: CDR1 MNHNY, CDR2 SVGAGI (reference sequence). V shed 5 bases and J 2 bases; nucleotides not matched to a gene: 4. CDR3 residues: CASSLGLAENTGELFF. Here the CDR3 DNA reads TGTGCCAGCAGTCTGGGACTAGCGGAAAACACCGGGGAGCTGTTTTTT.